A selection of T cell receptor beta chains follows, all from one sample in a study of radiation and T cells in renal cell carcinoma. Measured with immunoSEQ multiplex PCR; TCRdb has only the in-frame clones, and not every one. The table has roughly 130,000 clones, about 88% seen once. Sequences were derived from blood, sampled from a patient whose treatment included radiotherapy and nephrectomy. These receptors were obtained from a woman in her 70s with renal cell carcinoma. Both conserved end residues are part of each CDR3. The D gene is left open where the match is weak. Only some rows state a clone size, as once, few, many or a class for expanded clones.

J gene: TRBJ1-6; CDR3 length: 14; D gene: NA; V gene: TRBV7-9; clone size: NA; CDR3 DNA: TGTGCCAGCAGCTTCGGGGGTGATAATTCACCCCTCCACTTT; CDR3 protein: CASSFGGDNSPLHF
J gene: TRBJ1-5; CDR3 length: 13; D gene: NA; V gene: TRBV11-2; clone size: few; CDR3 DNA: TGTGCCAGCAGCTTAAGGGTCAATCAGCCCCAGCATTTT; CDR3 protein: CASSLRVNQPQHF
J gene: TRBJ2-1; CDR3 length: 15; D gene: NA; V gene: TRBV5-4; clone size: NA; CDR3 DNA: TGTGCCAGCAGCTTTCAAGTGAGCTCCTACAATGAGCAGTTCTTC; CDR3 protein: CASSFQVSSYNEQFF
J gene: TRBJ2-7; CDR3 length: 13; D gene: NA; V gene: TRBV5-4; clone size: NA; CDR3 DNA: TGTGCCAGCAGCTCCGGGTCTTACTACGAGCAGTACTTC; CDR3 protein: CASSSGSYYEQYF
J gene: TRBJ1-5; CDR3 length: 18; D gene: NA; V gene: TRBV14; clone size: NA; CDR3 DNA: TGTGCCAGCAGCCAAGATAGGGCAGTTGCCCATAGCAATCAGCCCCAGCATTTT; CDR3 protein: CASSQDRAVAHSNQPQHF
J gene: TRBJ2-2; CDR3 length: 12; D gene: NA; V gene: TRBV6-1; clone size: NA; CDR3 DNA: TGTGCCAGCAGGGGGGACGCCGGGGAGCTGTTTTTT; CDR3 protein: CASRGDAGELFF
J gene: TRBJ1-5; CDR3 length: 15; D gene: NA; V gene: TRBV11-3; clone size: few; CDR3 DNA: TGTGCCAGCAGGCAGGCCGAGTATAGCAATCAGCCCCAGCATTTT; CDR3 protein: CASRQAEYSNQPQHF
J gene: TRBJ1-3; CDR3 length: 17; D gene: NA; V gene: TRBV9; clone size: NA; CDR3 DNA: TGTGCCAGCAGCGTAGTAGGGGGACCGCACTCTGGAAACACCATATATTTT; CDR3 protein: CASSVVGGPHSGNTIYF
J gene: TRBJ2-5; CDR3 length: 15; D gene: NA; V gene: TRBV10-3; clone size: NA; CDR3 DNA: TGTGCCATCAGTGGAAGGACTGCGTCACAAGAGACCCAGTACTTC; CDR3 protein: CAISGRTASQETQYF
J gene: TRBJ1-2; CDR3 length: 13; D gene: TRBD1; V gene: TRBV29-1; clone size: NA; CDR3 DNA: TGCAGCGCTGGGACAGGGGTTAACTATGGCTACACCTTC; CDR3 protein: CSAGTGVNYGYTF
J gene: TRBJ2-5; CDR3 length: 12; D gene: NA; V gene: TRBV19; clone size: NA; CDR3 DNA: TGTGCCAGTAGTCCAACGAAAGAGACCCAGTACTTC; CDR3 protein: CASSPTKETQYF
J gene: TRBJ2-3; CDR3 length: 14; D gene: NA; V gene: TRBV5-5; clone size: NA; CDR3 DNA: TGTGCCAGCAGCTTGGAGGGGGTTACAGATACGCAGTATTTT; CDR3 protein: CASSLEGVTDTQYF
J gene: TRBJ1-2; CDR3 length: 16; D gene: TRBD1; V gene: TRBV4-3; clone size: NA; CDR3 DNA: TGCGCCAGCAGCCAAATACCGGGACAGGGGTACTATGGCTACACCTTC; CDR3 protein: CASSQIPGQGYYGYTF
J gene: TRBJ2-1; CDR3 length: 14; D gene: TRBD1; V gene: TRBV19; clone size: NA; CDR3 DNA: TGTGCCAGTCAGGACAGGGCGGGATACAATGAGCAGTTCTTC; CDR3 protein: CASQDRAGYNEQFF
J gene: TRBJ1-5; CDR3 length: 15; D gene: NA; V gene: TRBV7-3; clone size: NA; CDR3 DNA: TGTGCCAGCAGCCTTACGGGGGACGGTTATCAGCCCCAGCATTTT; CDR3 protein: CASSLTGDGYQPQHF
J gene: TRBJ1-4; CDR3 length: 14; D gene: NA; V gene: TRBV18; clone size: NA; CDR3 DNA: TGTGCCAGCTCACCAGTGACAGCAAATGAAAAACTGTTTTTT; CDR3 protein: CASSPVTANEKLFF
J gene: TRBJ2-2; CDR3 length: 15; D gene: TRBD1; V gene: TRBV7-9; clone size: NA; CDR3 DNA: TGTGCCAGCAGCGGGACAGGGGGCAACACCGGGGAGCTGTTTTTT; CDR3 protein: CASSGTGGNTGELFF
J gene: TRBJ2-6; CDR3 length: 13; D gene: NA; V gene: TRBV6-1; clone size: NA; CDR3 DNA: TGTGCCAGCAGGAATCCTGGGGCCAACGTCCTGACTTTC; CDR3 protein: CASRNPGANVLTF
J gene: TRBJ2-7; CDR3 length: 14; D gene: NA; V gene: TRBV5-1; clone size: NA; CDR3 DNA: TGCGCCAGCAGCCCGGGGTTTAGCTCCTACGAGCAGTACTTC; CDR3 protein: CASSPGFSSYEQYF
J gene: TRBJ1-1; CDR3 length: 15; D gene: TRBD1; V gene: TRBV28; clone size: NA; CDR3 DNA: TGTGCCAGCACCCCGGGAGACAGGGGGGGCGCTGAAGCTTTCTTT; CDR3 protein: CASTPGDRGGAEAFF
J gene: TRBJ1-3; CDR3 length: 13; D gene: NA; V gene: TRBV18; clone size: NA; CDR3 DNA: TGTGCCAGCTCACAAATCTCTGGAAACACCATATATTTT; CDR3 protein: CASSQISGNTIYF
J gene: TRBJ2-5; CDR3 length: 14; D gene: NA; V gene: TRBV2; clone size: once; CDR3 DNA: TGTGCCAGCAGTGGACGGGTTTCCCAAGAGACCCAGTACTTC; CDR3 protein: CASSGRVSQETQYF
J gene: TRBJ1-6; CDR3 length: 12; D gene: NA; V gene: TRBV6-1; clone size: NA; CDR3 DNA: TGTGCCAGCAGGGCAGTGAATTCACCCCTCCACTTT; CDR3 protein: CASRAVNSPLHF
J gene: TRBJ2-5; CDR3 length: 13; D gene: NA; V gene: TRBV18; clone size: NA; CDR3 DNA: TGTGCCAGCTCACCACCGAGTGAAGAGACCCAGTACTTC; CDR3 protein: CASSPPSEETQYF
J gene: TRBJ2-7; CDR3 length: 16; D gene: TRBD1; V gene: TRBV5-1; clone size: NA; CDR3 DNA: TGCGCCAGCAGCTTCAGGACAGGGGGTCAACCCTACGAGCAGTACTTC; CDR3 protein: CASSFRTGGQPYEQYF
J gene: TRBJ1-1; CDR3 length: 14; D gene: NA; V gene: TRBV27; clone size: NA; CDR3 DNA: TGTGCCAGCAGGTCCTTGCCACGGGGAGGTGAAGCTTTCTTT; CDR3 protein: CASRSLPRGGEAFF
J gene: TRBJ1-1; CDR3 length: 11; D gene: NA; V gene: TRBV15; clone size: NA; CDR3 DNA: TGTGCCACCAGCAGATGGACTGAAGCTTTCTTT; CDR3 protein: CATSRWTEAFF